This passage covers 30 T cell receptor beta chains from one sample sequenced in a study of T cell changes during pregnancy in multiple sclerosis. TCRdb's copy holds only in-frame clones and misses some; the assay was immunoSEQ multiplex PCR. In the table there are some 48,000 clones, 85% to 95% of which are singletons. This sample comprised CD8+ T cells from peripheral blood mononuclear cells, obtained in the first trimester of pregnancy. All receptors come from a female donor with multiple sclerosis, enrolled in a pregnancy study.

This sequence joins TRBV7-9 and TRBJ2-7; 10 nucleotides match TRBD2. The CDR3 spans 15 residues. Losses at the gene ends were 7 bases for V and 0 bases for J; bases not matched to a gene: 6. Germline lookup yields CDR1 SEHNR and CDR2 FQNEAQ (reference sequence). As DNA, the CDR3 is TGTGCCAGCACCCACGGGACTAGCGACTCCTACGAGCAGTACTTC. Its protein is CASTHGTSDSYEQYF.

This sequence joins TRBV27 and TRBJ2-1; 8 bases agree with TRBD2. The CDR3 spans 16 residues. V lost 4 bases to trimming and J lost 4 bases; unmatched junction nucleotides: 9. Germline V lookup: CDR1 MNHEY, CDR2 SMNVEV (reference sequence). CDR3 DNA: TGTGCCAGCAGTTCAGAAGCGGGAGACGGATACAATGAGCAGTTCTTC. Translated: CASSSEAGDGYNEQFF.

The chain uses TRBV4-1 and TRBJ2-7; 9 nucleotides line up with TRBD1. Trimming took 6 bases from V and 2 from J; bases not matched to a gene: 8. CDR1 is MGHRA, CDR2 YSYEKL, per germline. The CDR3 is 15 residues long. The CDR3 DNA sequence: TGCGCCAGCAGTCTGACGGGACAGGGAACCTACGAGCAGTACTTC. Its protein is CASSLTGQGTYEQYF.

The chain links TRBV7-6 to TRBJ2-7; D perhaps matches TRBD2 (6 bases). V was cut by 0 bases and J by 6 bases, with 12 bases left in between. Germline loops: CDR1 SGHVS, CDR2 FNYEAQ. The CDR3 sequence is 14 residues long. DNA of the CDR3: TGTGCCAGCAGCTTAGCTGGGGGGAAGGGCGAGCAGTACTTC. This gives the protein CASSLAGGKGEQYF.

The chain joins TRBV6-5 to TRBJ2-3, with 12 bases lining up with TRBD2. V lost 2 bases, J lost 5 bases, and 5 bases stayed unmatched. There are 16 residues in the CDR3. Germline lookup yields CDR1 MNHEY and CDR2 SVGAGI. CDR3 sequence reads: CASSYGTSGSLDTQYF. CDR3 nucleotides: TGTGCCAGCAGTTACGGGACTAGCGGGTCTTTAGATACGCAGTATTTT.

The CDR3 coding sequence is TGTGCCAGCTCAGATCGGGACTTATACAATGAGCAGTTCTTC. Encoded protein: CASSDRDLYNEQFF. This sequence joins TRBV18 and TRBJ2-1, with D possibly TRBD2 on 6 matching bases. Germline assignment: CDR1 KGHSH and CDR2 LQKENI. The CDR3 has 14 residues. V lost 5 bases and J 4 bases, leaving 12 bases between the germline ends.

The J gene is TRBJ2-7, the V gene TRBV5-1, with 10 positions matching TRBD1. CDR3 length: 13 amino acids. The germline CDR1 and CDR2 sequences are SGHRS and YFSETQ. After removal of 3 bases from V and 3 bases from J, the junction contained 0 bases not matched to a gene. The CDR3 region is CASSWDRGYEQYF. Written as DNA, the CDR3 is TGCGCCAGCAGCTGGGACAGGGGCTACGAGCAGTACTTC.

This chain joins TRBV27 and TRBJ2-7; 9 bases fit TRBD1. The CDR3 loop spans 14 amino acids. Trimming at V came to 7 bases and at J to 7 bases, leaving 11 bases not matched to a gene. Germline CDR1 reads MNHEY; CDR2 reads SMNVEV (reference sequence). CDR3 nucleotides: TGTGCCAGCAAGGGAGGACAGGGGCTGGGGGAGCAGTACTTC. Protein: CASKGGQGLGEQYF.

The chain links TRBV27 to TRBJ2-2, with D possibly being TRBD1 (6 bases). The CDR3 loop spans 12 amino acids. V shed 9 bases and J shed 4 bases, with 9 bases lying between them. Germline CDR1 is MNHEY and CDR2 is SMNVEV (reference sequence). Here the CDR3 reads CASRGGTGELFF. The DNA for the CDR3 is TGTGCCAGTAGAGGGGGCACCGGGGAGCTGTTTTTT.

The rearrangement uses TRBV7-9 and TRBJ2-1, with 7 bases matching TRBD2. Germline V gene lookup returns CDR1 SEHNR and CDR2 FQNEAQ (reference sequence). V lost 1 base, J lost 2 bases, and 5 bases stayed unmatched. The CDR3 contains 16 residues. The CDR3 DNA follows: TGTGCCAGCAGCTTAGGCACCAGCGGGACCTACAATGAGCAGTTCTTC. Its translation: CASSLGTSGTYNEQFF.

The rearrangement links TRBV11-3 to TRBJ2-3; 11 nucleotides match TRBD2. The CDR3 is made up of 16 amino acids. With 3 bases clipped from V and 0 bases from J, the junction kept 2 bases outside the gene matches. CDR1 is SGHNT and CDR2 is YENEEA in the germline V gene. The chain's CDR3 is CASSFRTSGSTDTQYF. The CDR3 DNA reads TGTGCCAGCAGCTTTAGGACTAGCGGGAGCACAGATACGCAGTATTTT.

V is TRBV7-6 and J is TRBJ1-3; D possibly corresponds to TRBD1 (6 bases). Germline loops: CDR1 SGHVS, CDR2 FNYEAQ. Trimming removed 4 bases at V and 3 bases at J, with 16 bases between. The CDR3 runs 16 residues. CDR3 amino acids: CASSSGVSTVGNTIYF. In nucleotides, the CDR3 is TGTGCCAGCAGCTCAGGGGTATCCACGGTTGGAAACACCATATATTTT.

V usage is TRBV6-4 and J usage is TRBJ1-1; D gene unclear. The V gene lost 1 base and the J gene lost 4 bases, with 7 bases spanning the gap. CDR1 and CDR2 (germline): MRHNA, SNTAGT. This CDR3 has 13 residues. The CDR3 DNA is TGTGCCAGCAGTGACTTCGGAGGCACTGAAGCTTTCTTT. It is translated as CASSDFGGTEAFF.

The chain carries TRBV14 and TRBJ2-3; 7 bases are a match to TRBD2. The CDR3 runs to 14 residues. Germline CDR1 SGHDN, CDR2 FVKESK. Trimming cost V 10 bases and J 3 bases; bases outside gene matches: 10. CDR3 sequence (DNA): TGTGCCACGTCTCTTGGCGGGAGAACAGATACGCAGTATTTT. This sequence encodes CATSLGGRTDTQYF.

The V and J genes are TRBV11-2 and TRBJ2-7; TRBD2 is a possible D gene (5 bases). V shed 1 base and J shed 2 bases, with 9 bases lying between them. Germline assignment: CDR1 SGHAT and CDR2 FQNNGV. The CDR3 runs to 14 residues. CDR3 sequence (DNA): TGTGCCAGCAGCTTAGGCAGCGGTACCTACGAGCAGTACTTC. It yields the protein CASSLGSGTYEQYF.

V and J are TRBV19 and TRBJ2-1; 9 nucleotides line up with TRBD2. Germline lookup yields CDR1 LNHDA and CDR2 SQIVND (reference sequence). V trimming: 5 bases; J trimming: 6 bases; junction bases outside the gene matches: 2. This CDR3 has 13 amino acids. The CDR3 DNA is TGTGCCAGTAGTGCGGGACTAGCCAATGAGCAGTTCTTC. It is translated as CASSAGLANEQFF.

For the CDR3, the DNA is TGTGCCAGTAGTATCGAGGGCAGCTGGGCGAACACTGAAGCTTTCTTT. Protein product: CASSIEGSWANTEAFF. V gene TRBV19 combines with J gene TRBJ1-1; D is undetermined. Germline V lookup: CDR1 LNHDA, CDR2 SQIVND (reference sequence). CDR3 length: 16 amino acids. The V gene lost 3 bases and the J gene lost 1 base, with 15 bases spanning the gap.

V is TRBV5-1 and J is TRBJ2-1; 12 positions agree with TRBD2. The CDR3 extends over 18 amino acids. The V gene end was trimmed by 1 base and the J gene end by 4 bases; junction bases not matched to a gene: 9. Germline V CDR1 and CDR2: SGHRS, YFSETQ. CDR3 residues: CASSLSSSGRAMYNEQFF. The DNA of the CDR3 is TGCGCCAGCAGCTTGTCGTCTAGCGGGAGGGCAATGTACAATGAGCAGTTCTTC.

The V gene is TRBV13, the J gene TRBJ1-5, with D uncertain. The V gene lost 3 bases and the J gene lost 1 base, with 7 bases spanning the gap. The CDR3 contains 14 residues. The germline CDR1 and CDR2 sequences are PRHDT and FYEKMQ (reference sequence). CDR3 loop: CASSLRGSNQPQHF. CDR3 nucleotides: TGTGCCAGCAGCTTGCGAGGGAGCAATCAGCCCCAGCATTTT.

This clone rates as medium-sized. V gene TRBV6-4 combines with J gene TRBJ2-1; 8 bases fit TRBD2. Germline CDR1 and CDR2: MRHNA and SNTAGT. The CDR3 extends over 15 amino acids. The V segment lost 3 bases and the J segment 0 bases; nucleotides outside the gene matches: 1. CDR3 coding DNA: TGTGCCAGCAGTGATCTAGCGGGCTCCTACAATGAGCAGTTCTTC. It encodes CASSDLAGSYNEQFF.

The J gene is TRBJ1-2, the V gene TRBV11-2; a weak D match, TRBD1 (6 bases). Germline V gene lookup returns CDR1 SGHAT and CDR2 FQNNGV. The CDR3 runs 14 residues. The V gene lost 4 bases and the J gene lost 3 bases, with 12 bases spanning the gap. The CDR3 coding sequence is TGTGCCAGCAGCTCCCGTACAGGGCACTATGGCTACACCTTC. This translates into CASSSRTGHYGYTF.

This sequence joins TRBV30 and TRBJ1-1; a possible D gene is TRBD1 (5 bases). CDR3 length: 13 amino acids. Deletions cut 5 bases from V and 3 bases from J, with 13 bases between. Germline V gives CDR1 GTSNPN, CDR2 SVGIG (reference sequence). CDR3 in amino acids: CAWEQAEYTEAFF. CDR3 sequence (DNA): TGTGCCTGGGAACAGGCCGAATACACTGAAGCTTTCTTT.

The gene calls are TRBV9 and TRBJ1-2; TRBD1 aligns across 8 bases. The CDR3 has 12 residues. Unmatched junction bases numbered 3, after V lost 5 bases and J lost 6 bases. Looked up from germline, CDR1 is SGDLS and CDR2 is YYNGEE. CDR3 region: CASRDRVDGYTF. For the CDR3, the DNA is TGTGCCAGCAGGGACAGGGTTGATGGCTACACCTTC.

This chain uses TRBV6-5 with TRBJ2-7, with 9 bases aligning to TRBD2. CDR1 and CDR2 (germline): MNHEY, SVGAGI. The V gene end was trimmed by 6 bases and the J gene end by 3 bases; junction bases not matched to a gene: 3. The CDR3 has 13 amino acids. The CDR3 coding sequence is TGTGCCAGCAGGCTAGCGGGGTTCTACGAGCAGTACTTC. It yields the protein CASRLAGFYEQYF.

This chain joins TRBV19 and TRBJ2-3; 9 bases align to TRBD2. J lost 3 bases, V lost 7 bases, and 5 bases had no gene match. This CDR3 contains 14 residues. Germline values: CDR1 LNHDA, CDR2 SQIVND (reference sequence). In nucleotides, the CDR3 is TGTGCCAGTACTAGCGGGATGGGAACAGATACGCAGTATTTT. This codes for CASTSGMGTDTQYF.

The V gene is TRBV30, the J gene TRBJ2-2, with D possibly TRBD1 on 6 matching bases. The CDR3 is 13 residues long. V lost 3 bases, J lost 3 bases, and 8 bases lay in between. Germline CDR1 GTSNPN, CDR2 SVGIG (reference sequence). CDR3 DNA: TGTGCCTGGAGACACAGGGACACCGGGGAGCTGTTTTTT. Its translation is CAWRHRDTGELFF.

The rearrangement joins TRBV29-1 to TRBJ2-7; the D gene is possibly TRBD1 (6 bases). Germline values: CDR1 SQVTM, CDR2 ANQGSEA. There are 15 residues in the CDR3. V dropped 4 bases and J dropped 3 bases, with 19 bases sitting between them. The CDR3 DNA reads TGCAGCGTTGTGATTACAGGGAAACCCTTCTACGAGCAGTACTTC. This translates into CSVVITGKPFYEQYF.

This clone was recorded only once. The chain has TRBV15 and TRBJ2-1; 11 bases are a match to TRBD2. With V trimmed by 1 base and J by 9 bases, 14 bases remained unmatched. The CDR3 has 18 residues. CDR1 is LNHNV and CDR2 is YYDKDF in the germline V gene (reference sequence). In DNA form, the CDR3 reads TGTGCCACCAGCAGAGTGGGTTTTACGAGACTAGCGGGACCTGAGCAGTTCTTC. Translating it yields CATSRVGFTRLAGPEQFF.

This chain connects TRBV6-1 to TRBJ2-7, with 7 bases lining up with TRBD2. With 6 bases clipped from V and 3 bases from J, the junction kept 11 bases outside the gene matches. The CDR3 runs 15 residues. Germline V gene sequence: CDR1 MNHNS, CDR2 SASEGT. The CDR3 nucleotides read TGTGCCAGCAGCCCTTCTCGACTAGCAGTCTACGAGCAGTACTTC. Its protein is CASSPSRLAVYEQYF.

The chain joins TRBV6-5 to TRBJ2-3; 9 positions match TRBD1. This CDR3 is built from 15 residues. The ends lost 0 bases at V and 10 bases at J; junction bases unmatched: 8. Germline V gene sequence: CDR1 MNHEY, CDR2 SVGAGI. The CDR3 sequence is CASSYSRTGVYAQYF. For the CDR3, the DNA is TGTGCCAGCAGTTACTCCCGGACAGGGGTTTACGCGCAGTATTTT.